Listed here is a single TCR beta chain. Its cognate antigen is unknown. The record originates from a study of T cell responses to AZD1222 COVID-19 vaccine. Whole-study findings and limits: Clonal diversity was possibly underestimated, and white British individuals and females predominated among donors. Breadth and depth of Spike-specific TCRs rose after two AZD1222 doses.

Germline V gives CDR1 SGHAT, CDR2 FQNNGV. The CDR3 has 15 amino acids. V lost 3 bases to trimming and J lost 2 bases, with 11 bases between them. Using immunoSEQ multiplex PCR, the repertoire was profiled, and TCRdb retains in-frame clones only, with some absent. This sample has about 110,000 clones, with approximately 90% found just once. This receptor was taken from an adult who received the AZD1222 COVID-19 vaccine. Here the sequenced sample was peripheral blood, taken 28 days after the second AZD1222 dose. The chain joins TRBV11-2 to TRBJ1-3; D is ambiguous. The CDR3 DNA follows: TGTGCCAGCAGCTTCGCCGTGGGCGCTGGAAACACCATATATTTT. Translated, it gives CASSFAVGAGNTIYF.